Described below is a single T cell receptor beta chain sequence and its context. This entry is derived from a study of TIL therapy for anti-PD-1-resistant metastatic lung cancer. Overall study context: Median tumor mutation burden was 1.5 mutations per megabase.

Sequencing used immunoSEQ v3. Some clones are missing from TCRdb's copy, which holds only in-frame ones; the method was immunoSEQ multiplex PCR. The data hold 25,000 to 40,000 clones, with roughly 69% observed a single time. Looked up from germline, CDR1 is PRHDT and CDR2 is FYEKMQ (reference sequence). This CDR3 is built from 15 residues. Trimming removed 5 bases from V and 2 bases from J, with 15 bases in between. Regarding time point: pre-treatment sample, taken before nivolumab and TIL therapy. This chain joins TRBV13 and TRBJ1-1; maybe TRBD1 (6 bases). The clonotype comes from a woman between 30 and 85 years old with non-small cell lung cancer. The material was blood, obtained at baseline. CDR3 DNA sequence: TGTGCCAGCAGCCCCCGGACGGGGGCTAACACTGAAGCTTTCTTT. Translating it yields CASSPRTGANTEAFF.